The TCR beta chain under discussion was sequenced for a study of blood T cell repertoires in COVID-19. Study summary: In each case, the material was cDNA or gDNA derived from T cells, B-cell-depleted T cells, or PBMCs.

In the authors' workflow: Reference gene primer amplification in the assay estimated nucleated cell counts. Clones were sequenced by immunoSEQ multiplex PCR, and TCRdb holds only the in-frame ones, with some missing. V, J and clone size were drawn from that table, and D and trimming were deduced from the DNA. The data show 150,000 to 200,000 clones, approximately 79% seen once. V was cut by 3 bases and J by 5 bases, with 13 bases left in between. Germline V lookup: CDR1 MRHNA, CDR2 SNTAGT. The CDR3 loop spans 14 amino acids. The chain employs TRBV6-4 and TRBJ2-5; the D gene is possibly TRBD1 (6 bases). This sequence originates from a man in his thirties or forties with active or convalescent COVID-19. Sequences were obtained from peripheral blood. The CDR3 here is CASSEHGTFETQYF. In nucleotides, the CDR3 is TGTGCCAGCAGTGAGCACGGGACATTTGAGACCCAGTACTTC.